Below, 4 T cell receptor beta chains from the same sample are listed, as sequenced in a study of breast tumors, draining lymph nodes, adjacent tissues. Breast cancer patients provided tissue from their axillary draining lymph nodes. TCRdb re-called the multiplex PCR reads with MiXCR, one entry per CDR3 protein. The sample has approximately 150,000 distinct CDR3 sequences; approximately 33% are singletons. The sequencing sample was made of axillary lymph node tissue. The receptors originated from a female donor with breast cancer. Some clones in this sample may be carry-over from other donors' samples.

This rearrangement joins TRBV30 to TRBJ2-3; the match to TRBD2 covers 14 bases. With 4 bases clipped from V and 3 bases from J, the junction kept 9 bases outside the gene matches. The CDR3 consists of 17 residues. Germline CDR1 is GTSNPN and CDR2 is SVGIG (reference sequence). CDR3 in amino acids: CAWMGTSGSRITDTQYF. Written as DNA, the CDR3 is TGTGCCTGGATGGGGACTAGCGGGAGTAGGATTACAGATACGCAGTATTTT. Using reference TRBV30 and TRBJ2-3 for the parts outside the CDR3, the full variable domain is SQTIHQWPATLVQPVGSPLSLECTVEGTSNPNLYWYRQAAGRGLQLLFYSVGIGQISSEVPQNLSASRPQDRQFILSSKKLLLSDSGFYLCAWMGTSGSRITDTQYFGPGTRLTVL.

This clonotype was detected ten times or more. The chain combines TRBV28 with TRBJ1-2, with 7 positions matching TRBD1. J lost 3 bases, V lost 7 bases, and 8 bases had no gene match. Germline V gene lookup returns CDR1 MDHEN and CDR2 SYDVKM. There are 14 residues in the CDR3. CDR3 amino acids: CASTPGTDYYGYTF. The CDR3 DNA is TGTGCCAGCACTCCCGGGACAGATTACTATGGCTACACCTTC.

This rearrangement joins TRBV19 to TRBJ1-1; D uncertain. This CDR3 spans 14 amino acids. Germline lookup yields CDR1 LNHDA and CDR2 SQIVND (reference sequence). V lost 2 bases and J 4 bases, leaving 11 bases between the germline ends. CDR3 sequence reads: CASSISRGSTEAFF. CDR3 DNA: TGTGCCAGTAGTATAAGTCGGGGAAGCACTGAAGCTTTCTTT.

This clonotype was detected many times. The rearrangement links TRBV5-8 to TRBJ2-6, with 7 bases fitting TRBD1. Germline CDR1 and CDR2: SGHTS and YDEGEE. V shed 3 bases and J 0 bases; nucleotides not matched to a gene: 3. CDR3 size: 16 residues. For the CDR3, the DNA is TGTGCCAGCAGCTGGGGACAGCTCTCTGGGGCCAACGTCCTGACTTTC. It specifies CASSWGQLSGANVLTF. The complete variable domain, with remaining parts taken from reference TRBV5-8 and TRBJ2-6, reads EAGVTQSPTHLIKTRGQQATLRCSPISGHTSVYWYQQALGLGLQFLLWYDEGEERNRGNFPPRFSGRQFPNYSSELNVNALELEDSALYLCASSWGQLSGANVLTFGAGSRLTVL.